Sequencing of this T cell receptor (beta chain) was carried out in a study of T-cell reconstitution after alpha-beta-depleted transplantation in children. Germline V CDR1 and CDR2: SQVTM, ANQGSEA. Trimming removed 5 bases at V and 3 bases at J, with 11 bases between. This CDR3 has 13 amino acids. This clonotype was counted ten times or more. Using unique molecular identifiers, the investigators prepared the TCRbeta library. One entry per CDR3 protein, called by TCRdb with MiXCR from the PCR reads. The sample contains about 690,000 distinct CDR3 sequences, roughly 17% of which appear only once. The sequence came from a human donor who donated a stem cell graft to a child with acute myeloid leukemia. This specimen was PBMCs from the stem cell graft donor, taken from the stem cell graft. The chain links TRBV29-1 to TRBJ2-1; D is unresolved. Here the CDR3 DNA reads TGCAGCGTTACATCGCCCCACTACAATGAGCAGTTCTTC. Translation: CSVTSPHYNEQFF.